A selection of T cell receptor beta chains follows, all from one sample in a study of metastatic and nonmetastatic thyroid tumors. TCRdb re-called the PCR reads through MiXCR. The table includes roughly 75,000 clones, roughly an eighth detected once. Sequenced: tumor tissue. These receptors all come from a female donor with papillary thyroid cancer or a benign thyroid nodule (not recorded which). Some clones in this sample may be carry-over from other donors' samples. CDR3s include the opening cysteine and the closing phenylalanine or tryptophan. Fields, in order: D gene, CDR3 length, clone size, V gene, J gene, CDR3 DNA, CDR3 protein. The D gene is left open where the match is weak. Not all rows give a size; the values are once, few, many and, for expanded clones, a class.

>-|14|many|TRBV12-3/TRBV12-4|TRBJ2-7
TGTGCCAGCAGGGGGGACAGTAACCGGGGGAGGCAGTACTTC
CASRGDSNRGRQYF
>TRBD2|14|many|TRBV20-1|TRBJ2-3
TGCAGTGCTCCGCGGGAGGGCCGCTCAGATACGCAGTATTTT
CSAPREGRSDTQYF
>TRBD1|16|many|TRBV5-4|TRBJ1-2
TGTGCCAGCAGCCCTCCCCCGGGACAGGGATCAGGAGGCTACACCTTC
CASSPPPGQGSGGYTF
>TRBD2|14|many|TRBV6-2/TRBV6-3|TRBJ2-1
TGTGCCAGCAGTTATAGCGGGAGGGGAAATGAGCAGTTCTTC
CASSYSGRGNEQFF
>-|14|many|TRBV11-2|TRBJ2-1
TGTGCCAGCAGCTCCCGGGCCAAAAAGAGTGAGCAGTTCTTC
CASSSRAKKSEQFF
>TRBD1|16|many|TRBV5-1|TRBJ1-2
TGCGCCAGCAGCTTGGAAATGGACAGGAGACTCTATGGCTACACCTTC
CASSLEMDRRLYGYTF
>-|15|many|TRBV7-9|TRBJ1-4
TGTGCCAGCAGCACACAGGGATTTGCTGATGAAAAACTGTTTTTT
CASSTQGFADEKLFF
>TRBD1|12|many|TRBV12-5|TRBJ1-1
TGTGCTAGTTCGGACAGGGGTACTGAAGCTTTCTTT
CASSDRGTEAFF
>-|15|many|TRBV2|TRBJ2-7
TGTGCCAGCAGTGAAGCGGTGAGCTGGATCTACGAGCAGTACTTC
CASSEAVSWIYEQYF
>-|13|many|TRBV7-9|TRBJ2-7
TGTGCCAGCAGCTTAGCGCAGGCCTCCGAGCAGTACTTC
CASSLAQASEQYF
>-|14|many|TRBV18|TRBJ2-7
TGTGCCAGCTCACCAATAGGCCGAGTGGTAGAGCAGTACTTC
CASSPIGRVVEQYF
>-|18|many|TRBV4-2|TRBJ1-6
TGTGCCAGCAGCCCTCGTGGGGGGTCCAGCTCCTATAATTCACCCCTCCACTTT
CASSPRGGSSSYNSPLHF
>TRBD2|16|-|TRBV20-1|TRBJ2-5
TGCAGTGCTATCCCCAGACTAGCGGTATACCAAGAGACCCAGCACTTC
CSAIPRLAVYQETQHF
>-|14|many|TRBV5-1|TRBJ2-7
TGCGCCAGCAGCTTGTCGCGGACGAACTACGAGCAGTACTTC
CASSLSRTNYEQYF